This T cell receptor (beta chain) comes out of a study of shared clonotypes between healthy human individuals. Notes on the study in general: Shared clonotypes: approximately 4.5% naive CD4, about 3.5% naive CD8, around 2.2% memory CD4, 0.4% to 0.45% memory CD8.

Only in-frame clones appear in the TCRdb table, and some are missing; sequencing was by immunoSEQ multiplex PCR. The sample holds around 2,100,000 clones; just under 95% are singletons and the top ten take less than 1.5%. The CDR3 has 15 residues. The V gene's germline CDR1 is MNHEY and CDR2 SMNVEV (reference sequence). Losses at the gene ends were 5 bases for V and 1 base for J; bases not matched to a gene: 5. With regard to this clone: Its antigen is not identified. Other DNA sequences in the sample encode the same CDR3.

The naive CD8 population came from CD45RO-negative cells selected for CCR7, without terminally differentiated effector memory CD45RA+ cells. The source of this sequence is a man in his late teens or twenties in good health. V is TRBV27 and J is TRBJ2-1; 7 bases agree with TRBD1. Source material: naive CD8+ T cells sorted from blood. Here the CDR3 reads CASSSRGSSYNEQFF. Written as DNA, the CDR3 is TGTGCCAGCAGTAGCAGGGGGTCTTCCTACAATGAGCAGTTCTTC.